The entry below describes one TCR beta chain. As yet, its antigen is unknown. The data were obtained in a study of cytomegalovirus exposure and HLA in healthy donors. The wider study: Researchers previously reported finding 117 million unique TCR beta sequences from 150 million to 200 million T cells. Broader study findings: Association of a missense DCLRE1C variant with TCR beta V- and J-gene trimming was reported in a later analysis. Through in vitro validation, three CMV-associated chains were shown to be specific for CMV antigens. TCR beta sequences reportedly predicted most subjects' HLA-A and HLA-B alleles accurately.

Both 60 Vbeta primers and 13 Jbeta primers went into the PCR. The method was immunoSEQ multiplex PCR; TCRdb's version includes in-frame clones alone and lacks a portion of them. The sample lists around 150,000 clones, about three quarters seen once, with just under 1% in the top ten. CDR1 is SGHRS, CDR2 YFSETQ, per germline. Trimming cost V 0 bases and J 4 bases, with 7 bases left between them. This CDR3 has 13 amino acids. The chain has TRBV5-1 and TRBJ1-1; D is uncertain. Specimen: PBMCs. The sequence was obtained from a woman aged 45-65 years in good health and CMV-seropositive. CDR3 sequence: CASSLEIGTEAFF. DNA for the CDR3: TGCGCCAGCAGCTTGGAAATCGGCACTGAAGCTTTCTTT.